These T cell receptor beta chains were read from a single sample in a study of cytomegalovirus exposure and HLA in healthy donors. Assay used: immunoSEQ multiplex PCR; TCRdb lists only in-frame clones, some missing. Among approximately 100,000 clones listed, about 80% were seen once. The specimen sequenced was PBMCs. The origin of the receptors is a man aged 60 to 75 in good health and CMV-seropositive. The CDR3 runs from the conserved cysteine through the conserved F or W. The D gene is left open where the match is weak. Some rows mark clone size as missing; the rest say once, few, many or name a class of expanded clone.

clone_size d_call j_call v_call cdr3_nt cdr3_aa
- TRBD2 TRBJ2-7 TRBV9 TGTGCCAGCAGCGTCGCTCTGGGGGAGGGGCAGTACTTC CASSVALGEGQYF
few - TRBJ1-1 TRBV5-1 TGCGCCAGCAGCCTGAACAGGGTATGGGGCACTGAAGCTTTCTTT CASSLNRVWGTEAFF
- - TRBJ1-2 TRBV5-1 TGCGCCAGCAGCTTGGATTTCAACGACAGAGCCAACTATGGCTACACCTTC CASSLDFNDRANYGYTF
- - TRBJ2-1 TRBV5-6 TGTGCCAGCAGCCTGGGGTCGTCAGGGGCAGGGCGTGAGCAGTTCTTC CASSLGSSGAGREQFF
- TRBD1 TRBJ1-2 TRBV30 TGTGCCTTAAGCGTTGGGACAGGGCCTAACTATGGCTACACCTTC CALSVGTGPNYGYTF
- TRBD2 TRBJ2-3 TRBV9 TGTGCCAGCAGCACAGGGACTAGCGGGGGGGCTAGCACAGATACGCAGTATTTT CASSTGTSGGASTDTQYF
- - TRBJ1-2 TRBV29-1 TGCAGCGTTGGCGACAGGACTCCCTATGGCTACACCTTC CSVGDRTPYGYTF
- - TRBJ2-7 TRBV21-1 TGTGCCAGCAGCAAAGGTGCAGTAAGAAGCTCCTACGAGCAGTACTTC CASSKGAVRSSYEQYF
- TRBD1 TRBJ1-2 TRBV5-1 TGCGCCAGCAGCTTGGCTCCAACAGGGGCTGGTGGCTACACCTTC CASSLAPTGAGGYTF
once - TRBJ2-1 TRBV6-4 TGTGCCAGCAGTGACACGGACAAGAATGAGCAGTTCTTC CASSDTDKNEQFF
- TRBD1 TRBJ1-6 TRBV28 TGTGCCAGCAGTTCCCCGGGACAGGCCGGCTCCTATAATTCACCCCTCCACTTT CASSSPGQAGSYNSPLHF